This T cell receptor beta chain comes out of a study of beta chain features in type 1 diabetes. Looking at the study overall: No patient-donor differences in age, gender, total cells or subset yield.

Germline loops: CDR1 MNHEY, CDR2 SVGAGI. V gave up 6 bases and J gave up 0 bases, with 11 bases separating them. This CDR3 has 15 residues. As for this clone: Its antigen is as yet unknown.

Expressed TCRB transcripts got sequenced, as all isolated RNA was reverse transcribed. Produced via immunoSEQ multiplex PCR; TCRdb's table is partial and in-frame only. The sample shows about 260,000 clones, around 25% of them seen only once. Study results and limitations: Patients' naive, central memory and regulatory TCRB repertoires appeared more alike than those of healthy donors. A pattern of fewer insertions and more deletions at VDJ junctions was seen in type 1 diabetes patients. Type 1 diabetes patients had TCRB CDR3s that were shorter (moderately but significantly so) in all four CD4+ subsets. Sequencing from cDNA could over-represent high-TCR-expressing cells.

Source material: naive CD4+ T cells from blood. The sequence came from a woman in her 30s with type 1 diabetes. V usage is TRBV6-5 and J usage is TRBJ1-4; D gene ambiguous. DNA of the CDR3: TGTGCCAGCAGCCGGACTGTTCCAACTAATGAAAAACTGTTTTTT. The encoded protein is CASSRTVPTNEKLFF.